This TCR beta chain was documented in a study of blood T cell repertoires in COVID-19. Profiled with immunoSEQ multiplex PCR; TCRdb holds only in-frame clones, not every one. Of some 150,000 clones listed, approximately 86% are singletons. Germline V CDR1 and CDR2: SGHTA, FQGTGA. The V end lost 5 bases, the J end lost 1 base, and 14 bases lay between the germline ends. There are 15 residues in the CDR3. The chain employs TRBV7-3 and TRBJ1-1; possible D gene TRBD1, 5 bases. The sample comprised peripheral blood. The receptor comes from a man aged 55-75 years with COVID-19, enrolled during active disease. The CDR3: CASSDSRMPNTEAFF. The CDR3 nucleotides are TGTGCCAGCAGCGACAGCCGAATGCCGAACACTGAAGCTTTCTTT.